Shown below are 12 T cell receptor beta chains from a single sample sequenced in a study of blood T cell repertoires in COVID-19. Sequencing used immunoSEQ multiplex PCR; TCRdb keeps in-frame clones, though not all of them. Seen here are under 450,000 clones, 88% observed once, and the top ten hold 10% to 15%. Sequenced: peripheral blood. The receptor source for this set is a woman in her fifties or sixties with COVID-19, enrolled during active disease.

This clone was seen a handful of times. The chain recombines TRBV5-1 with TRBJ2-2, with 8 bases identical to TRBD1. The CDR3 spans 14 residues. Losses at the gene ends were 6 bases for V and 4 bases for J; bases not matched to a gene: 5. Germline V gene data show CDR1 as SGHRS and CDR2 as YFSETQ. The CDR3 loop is CASTPTGVTGELFF. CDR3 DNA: TGCGCCAGCACCCCGACAGGGGTCACCGGGGAGCTGTTTTTT.

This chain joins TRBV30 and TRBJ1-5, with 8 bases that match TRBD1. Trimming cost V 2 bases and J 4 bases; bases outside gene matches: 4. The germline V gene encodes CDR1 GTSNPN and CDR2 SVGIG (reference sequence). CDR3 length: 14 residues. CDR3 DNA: TGTGCCTGGAGTTACGGGGACAGGAATCAGCCCCAGCATTTT. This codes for CAWSYGDRNQPQHF.

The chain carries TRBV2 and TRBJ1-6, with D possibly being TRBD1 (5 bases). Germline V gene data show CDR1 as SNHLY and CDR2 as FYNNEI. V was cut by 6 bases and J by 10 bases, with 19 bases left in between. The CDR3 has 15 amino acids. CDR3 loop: CASSLLLDNPSPLHF. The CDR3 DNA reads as TGTGCCAGCAGCCTCCTATTGGACAATCCGTCACCCCTCCACTTT. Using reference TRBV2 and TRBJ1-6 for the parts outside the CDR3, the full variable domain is EPEVTQTPSHQVTQMGQEVILRCVPISNHLYFYWYRQILGQKVEFLVSFYNNEISEKSEIFDDQFSVERPDGSNFTLKIRSTKLEDSAMYFCASSLLLDNPSPLHFGNGTRLTVT.

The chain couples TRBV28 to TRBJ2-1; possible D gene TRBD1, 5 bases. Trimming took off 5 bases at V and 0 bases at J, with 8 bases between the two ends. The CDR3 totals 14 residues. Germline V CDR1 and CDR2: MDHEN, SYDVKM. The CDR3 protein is CASSKGRSYNEQFF. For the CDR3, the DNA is TGTGCCAGCAGTAAGGGGCGCTCCTACAATGAGCAGTTCTTC.

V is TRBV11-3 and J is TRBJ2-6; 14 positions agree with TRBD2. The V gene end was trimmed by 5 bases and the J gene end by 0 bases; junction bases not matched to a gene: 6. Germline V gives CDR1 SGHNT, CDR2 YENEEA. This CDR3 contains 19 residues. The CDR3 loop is CASSPRTSGGPSGANVLTF. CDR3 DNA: TGTGCCAGCAGCCCCCGGACTAGCGGGGGGCCCTCTGGGGCCAACGTCCTGACTTTC. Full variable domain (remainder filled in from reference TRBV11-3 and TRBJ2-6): EAGVVQSPRYKIIEKKQPVAFWCNPISGHNTLYWYLQNLGQGPELLIRYENEEAVDDSQLPKDRFSAERLKGVDSTLKIQPAELGDSAVYLCASSPRTSGGPSGANVLTFGAGSRLTVL.

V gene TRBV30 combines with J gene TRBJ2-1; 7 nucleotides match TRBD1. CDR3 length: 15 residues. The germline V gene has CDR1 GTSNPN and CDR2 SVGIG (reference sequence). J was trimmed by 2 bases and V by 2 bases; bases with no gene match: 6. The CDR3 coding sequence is TGTGCCTGGAGTAGTTCCGGGACAGCCTACAATGAGCAGTTCTTC. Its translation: CAWSSSGTAYNEQFF.

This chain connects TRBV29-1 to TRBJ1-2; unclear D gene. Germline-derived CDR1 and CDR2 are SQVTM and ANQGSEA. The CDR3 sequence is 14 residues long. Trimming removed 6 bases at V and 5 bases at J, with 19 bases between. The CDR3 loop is CSVEISLGAYGYTF. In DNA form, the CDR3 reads TGCAGCGTCGAGATCTCTTTGGGAGCTTATGGCTACACCTTC.

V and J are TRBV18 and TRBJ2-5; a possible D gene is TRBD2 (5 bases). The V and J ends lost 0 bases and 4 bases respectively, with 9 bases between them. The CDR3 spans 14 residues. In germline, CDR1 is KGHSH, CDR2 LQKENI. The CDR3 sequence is CASSPPREVETQYF. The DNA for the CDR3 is TGTGCCAGCTCACCACCGAGGGAAGTAGAGACCCAGTACTTC.

Written as DNA, the CDR3 is TGCAGTGCTGGGGCCCCAGATGAGCAGTTCTTC. It yields the protein CSAGAPDEQFF. This chain uses TRBV20-1 with TRBJ2-1; maybe TRBD1 (5 bases). V lost 5 bases, J lost 8 bases, and 10 bases lay in between. This CDR3 has 11 amino acids. Germline CDR1 is DFQATT and CDR2 is SNEGSKA (reference sequence).

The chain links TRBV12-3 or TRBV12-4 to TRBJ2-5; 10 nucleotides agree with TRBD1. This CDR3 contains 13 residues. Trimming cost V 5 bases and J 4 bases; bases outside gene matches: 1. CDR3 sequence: CASSRDRGETQYF. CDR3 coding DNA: TGTGCCAGCAGTCGGGACAGGGGAGAGACCCAGTACTTC.

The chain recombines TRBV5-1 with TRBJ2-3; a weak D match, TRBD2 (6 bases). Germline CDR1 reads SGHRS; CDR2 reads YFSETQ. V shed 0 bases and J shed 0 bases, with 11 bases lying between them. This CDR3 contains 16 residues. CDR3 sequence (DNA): TGCGCCAGCAGCTTGGCCGGGACTCTTAGCACAGATACGCAGTATTTT. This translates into CASSLAGTLSTDTQYF.

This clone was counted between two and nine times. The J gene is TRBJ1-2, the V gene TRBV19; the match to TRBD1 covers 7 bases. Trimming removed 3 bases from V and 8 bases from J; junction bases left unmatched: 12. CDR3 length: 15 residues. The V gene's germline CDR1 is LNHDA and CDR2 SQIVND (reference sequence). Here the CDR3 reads CASSMEFRQGGGYTF. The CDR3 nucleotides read TGTGCCAGTAGTATGGAATTCCGACAGGGCGGAGGCTACACCTTC.